A single sample is the source of the 26 T cell receptor beta chains below, sequenced in a study of CD8 T cells in Susac syndrome. RNA was extracted with the RNeasy kit, and a quantity of roughly 0.45 to 1 ug was reverse transcribed using random hexamers. TCRdb re-derived calls from the immunoSEQ multiplex PCR reads in MiXCR, one entry per CDR3 protein. The table records hundreds of thousands of distinct CDR3 sequences, approximately 95% of them present only once. Sequencing used CD4+ T cells from PBMCs. The receptors originated from a human donor with multiple sclerosis.

The rearrangement joins TRBV7-2 to TRBJ1-2, with a possible D match to TRBD1 (5 bases). The CDR3 contains 14 residues. The V end lost 5 bases, the J end lost 0 bases, and 10 bases lay between the germline ends. Germline CDR1 and CDR2: SGHTA and FQGNSA. CDR3 sequence (DNA): TGTGCCAGCAGCAAGGACATGACTAACTATGGCTACACCTTC. Translating gives CASSKDMTNYGYTF. The full variable domain, with the rest looked up from reference TRBV7-2 and TRBJ1-2, is GAGVSQSPSNKVTEKGKDVELRCDPISGHTALYWYRQSLGQGLEFLIYFQGNSAPDKSGLPSDRFSAERTGGSVSTLTIQRTQQEDSAVYLCASSKDMTNYGYTFGSGTRLTVV.

V is TRBV29-1 and J is TRBJ1-1; possible D gene TRBD1, 5 bases. Germline V lookup: CDR1 SQVTM, CDR2 ANQGSEA. This CDR3 contains 12 residues. Trimming removed 4 bases at V and 3 bases at J, with 9 bases between. CDR3 loop: CSVARGYTEAFF. The CDR3, as DNA: TGCAGCGTTGCAAGGGGATACACTGAAGCTTTCTTT.

This chain uses TRBV7-8 with TRBJ1-2; D not certain. Germline values: CDR1 SGHVS, CDR2 FQNEAQ. The CDR3 extends over 14 amino acids. Trimming stripped 5 bases from V and 3 bases from J, with 13 bases between. The CDR3 loop reads CASSPREGYYGYTF. Here the CDR3 DNA reads TGTGCCAGCAGCCCTCGAGAGGGTTACTATGGCTACACCTTC.

The V gene is TRBV20-1, the J gene TRBJ2-7, with TRBD2 matching over 13 bases. The CDR3 sequence is 15 residues long. The germline V gene encodes CDR1 DFQATT and CDR2 SNEGSKA (reference sequence). V dropped 4 bases and J dropped 4; count of bases not matched to a gene: 7. The CDR3 DNA sequence: TGCAGTGCTATTCCCGGGACTAGCGGGGTATACGAGCAGTACGTC. It encodes CSAIPGTSGVYEQYV.

The chain uses TRBV6-5 and TRBJ2-5; TRBD2 matches 7 bases. J was trimmed by 5 bases and V by 0 bases; bases with no gene match: 12. Germline CDR1 and CDR2: MNHEY and SVGAGI. CDR3 length: 17 residues. CDR3 sequence (DNA): TGTGCCAGCAGTTACTCGTTGTCCCCTAGCGGTCGGGAGACCCAGTACTTC. It specifies CASSYSLSPSGRETQYF.

The rearrangement joins TRBV3-1 to TRBJ1-1; D is undetermined. V lost 3 bases and J lost 3, with 11 bases in between. Germline-derived CDR1 and CDR2 are LGHDT and YNNKEL (reference sequence). The CDR3 has 14 residues. As DNA, the CDR3 is TGTGCCAGCAGCCAGAGGACCACGGACACTGAAGCTTTCTTT. Protein: CASSQRTTDTEAFF.

V is TRBV20-1 and J is TRBJ2-3, with 7 bases identical to TRBD2. CDR1 DFQATT and CDR2 SNEGSKA come from the germline V gene (reference sequence). J lost 9 bases, V lost 0 bases, and 12 bases had no gene match. The CDR3 consists of 15 residues. The CDR3 protein is CSARDGSGVTWTQYF. As DNA, the CDR3 is TGCAGTGCTAGAGATGGGAGCGGGGTAACGTGGACGCAGTATTTT.

The chain uses TRBV15 and TRBJ2-2, with D possibly matching TRBD1 (5 bases). Germline CDR1 reads LNHNV; CDR2 reads YYDKDF (reference sequence). The CDR3 loop spans 13 amino acids. Trimming stripped 8 bases from V and 7 bases from J, with 14 bases between. The CDR3 region has the DNA TGTGCCACCGGGGCCAGGGTGAGCGGGGAGCTGTTTTTT. Translation: CATGARVSGELFF. The whole variable domain, filled in from reference TRBV15 and TRBJ2-2, reads DAMVIQNPRYQVTQFGKPVTLSCSQTLNHNVMYWYQQKSSQAPKLLFHYYDKDFNNEADTPDNFQSRRPNTSFCFLDIRSPGLGDTAMYLCATGARVSGELFFGEGSRLTVL.

The chain joins TRBV9 to TRBJ2-3; TRBD1 aligns across 11 bases. Per the germline V gene, CDR1 is SGDLS and CDR2 is YYNGEE. This CDR3 is 15 amino acids long. Trimming took 4 bases from V and 6 from J; bases not matched to a gene: 7. The CDR3 DNA follows: TGTGCCAGCAGCCCGAGGACAGGGGGCATGGATACGCAGTATTTT. Amino acid sequence: CASSPRTGGMDTQYF.

This clonotype occurred a few times. J is TRBJ2-7 and V is TRBV24-1; TRBD1 is a possible D gene (5 bases). V was clipped by 3 bases and J by 5 bases, with 10 bases between them. This CDR3 region has 13 residues. Germline CDR1 reads KGHDR; CDR2 reads SFDVKD. CDR3 protein: CATSDGAGDEQYF. CDR3 sequence (DNA): TGTGCCACCAGTGATGGGGCTGGGGACGAGCAGTACTTC.

The chain has TRBV7-2 and TRBJ2-7; a possible D gene is TRBD2 (5 bases). Trimming removed 5 bases at V and 7 bases at J, with 12 bases between. Germline values: CDR1 SGHTA, CDR2 FQGNSA. The CDR3 has 12 residues. The CDR3 protein is CASSRAGGEQYV. The CDR3 nucleotides read TGTGCCAGCAGCCGGGCGGGTGGTGAGCAGTACGTC.

J is TRBJ2-7 and V is TRBV9; possibly TRBD2 for D (6 bases). The length of the CDR3 is 15 residues. V was clipped by 0 bases and J by 2 bases, with 12 bases between them. Germline V CDR1 and CDR2: SGDLS, YYNGEE. CDR3 DNA: TGTGCCAGCAGCGTAGGGGGGACTGGACCCTACGAGCAGTACTTC. The encoded protein is CASSVGGTGPYEQYF.

This chain links TRBV5-1 with TRBJ2-3, with D hard to call. The V gene lost 1 base and the J gene lost 4 bases, with 7 bases spanning the gap. Germline V lookup: CDR1 SGHRS, CDR2 YFSETQ. The CDR3 has 13 amino acids. CDR3 bases: TGCGCCAGCAGCTTGTACTCTGCAGATACGCAGTATTTT. Its protein is CASSLYSADTQYF.

The rearrangement uses TRBV5-1 and TRBJ2-5; 7 nucleotides line up with TRBD2. V gave up 7 bases and J gave up 4 bases; unmatched junction bases: 4. There are 12 residues in the CDR3. Germline V gives CDR1 SGHRS, CDR2 YFSETQ. CDR3 sequence: CASLGRGETQYF. In nucleotides, the CDR3 is TGCGCCAGCCTTGGGAGGGGAGAGACCCAGTACTTC.

CDR3 residues: CASSQGLGRRFF. The CDR3 nucleotides are TGTGCCAGCAGCCAAGGACTTGGTCGGCGGTTCTTC. This chain uses TRBV3-1 with TRBJ2-1; D remains unclear. CDR1 and CDR2 from the germline V gene are LGHDT and YNNKEL (reference sequence). The CDR3 runs to 12 residues. The V gene lost 1 base and the J gene lost 15 bases, with 13 bases spanning the gap.

The V gene is TRBV29-1, the J gene TRBJ2-4, with no clear D. Trimming took off 1 base at V and 7 bases at J, with 17 bases between the two ends. The germline gives CDR1 SQVTM, CDR2 ANQGSEA. CDR3 length: 15 residues. The DNA for the CDR3 is TGCAGCGTTGAAGGTAGACCCTACATGGGGAACATTCAGTACTTC. This translates into CSVEGRPYMGNIQYF.

The CDR3 loop is CSVDGFRNGYTF. The CDR3 DNA is TGCAGCGTTGACGGGTTTCGGAATGGCTACACCTTC. The chain recombines TRBV29-1 with TRBJ1-2, with D uncertain. V was pared by 3 bases and J by 6 bases, with 11 bases between. The CDR3 covers 12 residues. Per the germline V gene, CDR1 is SQVTM and CDR2 is ANQGSEA.

The chain recombines TRBV15 with TRBJ2-7; D unresolved. The ends were cut back, 1 base at V and 6 bases at J, with 7 bases in the middle. The CDR3 is made up of 12 amino acids. Per the germline V gene, CDR1 is LNHNV and CDR2 is YYDKDF (reference sequence). The CDR3 reads CATSRGSGEQYF. DNA of the CDR3: TGTGCCACCAGCAGAGGGTCAGGCGAGCAGTACTTC. The whole variable domain, filled in from reference TRBV15 and TRBJ2-7, reads DAMVIQNPRYQVTQFGKPVTLSCSQTLNHNVMYWYQQKSSQAPKLLFHYYDKDFNNEADTPDNFQSRRPNTSFCFLDIRSPGLGDTAMYLCATSRGSGEQYFGPGTRLTVT.

This chain uses TRBV3-1 with TRBJ2-7; either TRBD1 or TRBD2 may fit D (6 bases each). There are 15 residues in the CDR3. V was shortened by 1 base and J by 3 bases, with 13 bases between the two germline ends. The germline V gene encodes CDR1 LGHDT and CDR2 YNNKEL (reference sequence). Written as DNA, the CDR3 is TGTGCCAGCAGCCAAGTGGACGGGGGCTACTACGAGCAGTACTTC. Protein sequence: CASSQVDGGYYEQYF.

The chain carries TRBV20-1 and TRBJ2-5; 7 bases align to TRBD2. Looked up from germline, CDR1 is DFQATT and CDR2 is SNEGSKA (reference sequence). The CDR3 is 13 residues long. V trimming: 7 bases; J trimming: 5 bases; junction bases outside the gene matches: 10. CDR3 sequence reads: CSGLAAPRETQYF. In DNA, the CDR3 is TGCAGTGGGCTAGCGGCCCCAAGGGAGACCCAGTACTTC.

The chain recombines TRBV9 with TRBJ1-1; 7 nucleotides line up with TRBD1. Germline assignment: CDR1 SGDLS and CDR2 YYNGEE. The CDR3 covers 15 residues. V was pared by 6 bases and J by 1 base, with 9 bases of the junction left unmatched. The CDR3 DNA reads TGTGCCAGCAAAGGAGAGGGACAGCCGAACACTGAAGCTTTCTTT. It codes for CASKGEGQPNTEAFF. The whole variable domain, remainder taken from reference TRBV9 and TRBJ1-1, is DSGVTQTPKHLITATGQRVTLRCSPRSGDLSVYWYQQSLDQGLQFLIQYYNGEERAKGNILERFSAQQFPDLHSELNLSSLELGDSALYFCASKGEGQPNTEAFFGQGTRLTVV.

V is TRBV3-1 and J is TRBJ2-7; 7 positions match TRBD2. This CDR3 region has 17 residues. Germline assignment: CDR1 LGHDT and CDR2 YNNKEL (reference sequence). With V trimmed by 0 bases and J by 3 bases, 11 bases remained unmatched. The CDR3 loop is CASSQELGDSGLYEQYF. The DNA of the CDR3 is TGTGCCAGCAGCCAAGAGCTGGGGGATAGCGGGCTCTACGAGCAGTACTTC.

The chain employs TRBV13 and TRBJ2-3; tentative D call: TRBD1 (6 bases). Per germline, CDR1 PRHDT and CDR2 FYEKMQ (reference sequence). The CDR3 is 15 residues long. The V gene lost 5 bases and the J gene lost 0 bases, with 12 bases spanning the gap. This chain's CDR3 is CASSPTGPSTDTQYF. CDR3 DNA sequence: TGTGCCAGCAGCCCCACAGGGCCTAGCACAGATACGCAGTATTTT.

This sequence joins TRBV11-2 and TRBJ2-2; D is uncertain. Trimming removed 1 base at V and 8 bases at J, with 8 bases between. The CDR3 covers 13 residues. Germline V gene data show CDR1 as SGHAT and CDR2 as FQNNGV. The CDR3 DNA reads TGTGCCAGCAGCTTAGGGCTCCGGGGGGAGCTGTTTTTT. Translated: CASSLGLRGELFF.

The chain links TRBV14 to TRBJ2-1, with D perhaps TRBD2 (6 bases). V dropped 4 bases and J dropped 7 bases, with 20 bases sitting between them. This CDR3 region has 16 residues. The germline gives CDR1 SGHDN, CDR2 FVKESK. This CDR3 is CASSRLWGSGGNEQFF. The DNA of the CDR3 is TGTGCCAGCAGCCGCCTGTGGGGTAGCGGCGGGAATGAGCAGTTCTTC.

The chain recombines TRBV6-5 with TRBJ2-1; 9 bases agree with TRBD1. Trimming at V came to 2 bases and at J to 7 bases, leaving 3 bases not matched to a gene. The CDR3 extends over 14 amino acids. Looked up from germline, CDR1 is MNHEY and CDR2 is SVGAGI. The chain's CDR3 is CASSYDGTGNEQFF. CDR3 sequence (DNA): TGTGCCAGCAGTTACGACGGGACAGGGAATGAGCAGTTCTTC.